Sequencing of this T cell receptor (beta chain) was carried out in a study of PD-L1 blockade in urothelial cancer. This table comes from immunoSEQ multiplex PCR, and its TCRdb copy is limited to in-frame clones, with some not included. Among 45,000 to 50,000 clones listed, about 91% were seen once. The diagnosis in patients was locally advanced or metastatic urothelial carcinoma. The V and J ends lost 2 bases and 2 bases, in that order; junction bases with no gene match: 9. In germline, CDR1 is SQVTM, CDR2 ANQGSEA. The CDR3 totals 17 residues. This sequence was found in an older man with urothelial cancer. Sequencing used PBMCs, obtained around atezolizumab (anti-PD-L1) treatment. The rearrangement uses TRBV29-1 and TRBJ1-2; 12 positions agree with TRBD1. The CDR3 spells CSVENLPGTGGNYGYTF. CDR3 DNA sequence: TGCAGCGTTGAAAACCTCCCCGGGACAGGGGGCAACTATGGCTACACCTTC. Complete variable domain (other parts from reference TRBV29-1 and TRBJ1-2): SAVISQKPSRDICQRGTSLTIQCQVDSQVTMMFWYRQQPGQSLTLIATANQGSEATYESGFVIDKFPISRPNLTFSTLTVSNMSPEDSSIYLCSVENLPGTGGNYGYTFGSGTRLTVV.